This T cell receptor beta chain came from a study of technical replicates of blood from a few donors. Method: immunoSEQ multiplex PCR; TCRdb's copy keeps in-frame clones and lacks some. The data show over 50,000 clones, about 95% seen once. The ends were cut back, 1 base at V and 5 bases at J, with 8 bases in the middle. The length of the CDR3 is 13 residues. Looked up from germline, CDR1 is MGHRA and CDR2 is YSYEKL. The genes are TRBV4-1 and TRBJ1-1; D is unclear. Sequencing was performed on T cells isolated from PBMCs. This clonotype was obtained from a human donor in good health. The CDR3 loop reads CASSQGRGTEAFF. In nucleotides, the CDR3 is TGCGCCAGCAGCCAAGGAAGAGGGACTGAAGCTTTCTTT.